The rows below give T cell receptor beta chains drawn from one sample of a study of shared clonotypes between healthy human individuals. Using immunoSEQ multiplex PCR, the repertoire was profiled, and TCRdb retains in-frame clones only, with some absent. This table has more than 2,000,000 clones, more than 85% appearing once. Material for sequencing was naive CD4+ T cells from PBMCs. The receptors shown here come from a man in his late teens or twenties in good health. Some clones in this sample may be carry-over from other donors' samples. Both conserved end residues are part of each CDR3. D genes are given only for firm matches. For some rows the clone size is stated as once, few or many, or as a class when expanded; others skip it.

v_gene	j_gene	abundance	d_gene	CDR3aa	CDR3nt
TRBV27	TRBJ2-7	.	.	CASSWGQGFPYEQYF	TGTGCCAGCAGTTGGGGGCAGGGGTTTCCGTACGAGCAGTACTTC
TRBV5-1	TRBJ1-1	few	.	CASSQQDGWTHEAFF	TGCGCCAGCAGCCAACAGGACGGGTGGACTCACGAAGCTTTCTTT
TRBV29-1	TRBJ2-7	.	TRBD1	CSVVTGGYEQYF	TGCAGCGTTGTGACAGGGGGGTACGAGCAGTACTTC
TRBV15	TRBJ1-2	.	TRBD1	CATSRDPGTGGNGYTF	TGTGCCACCAGCAGAGATCCGGGGACAGGGGGAAATGGCTACACCTTC
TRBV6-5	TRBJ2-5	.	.	CASSYGRQETQYF	TGTGCCAGCAGTTACGGAAGGCAAGAGACCCAGTACTTC
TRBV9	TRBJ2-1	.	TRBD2	CASSRDSGSSNEQFF	TGTGCCAGCAGCCGGGATAGCGGGAGTTCGAATGAGCAGTTCTTC
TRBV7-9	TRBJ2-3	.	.	CASSSVGVYDTQYF	TGTGCCAGCAGCTCCGTGGGGGTATATGATACGCAGTATTTT
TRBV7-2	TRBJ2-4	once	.	CASSSGQNKNIQYF	TGTGCCAGCAGCTCAGGACAGAATAAAAACATTCAGTACTTC
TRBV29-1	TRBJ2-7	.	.	CSVEDLVSYEQYF	TGCAGCGTTGAAGATCTGGTTTCCTACGAGCAGTACTTC
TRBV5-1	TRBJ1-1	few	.	CASSSQGATEAFF	TGCGCCAGCAGCTCACAGGGAGCCACTGAAGCTTTCTTT
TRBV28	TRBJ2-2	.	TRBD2	CASSLYLAGGTGELFF	TGTGCCAGCAGTTTGTATCTAGCGGGAGGAACCGGGGAGCTGTTTTTT
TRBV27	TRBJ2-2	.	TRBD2	CASSRLAGVWPGELFF	TGTGCCAGCAGTAGACTAGCGGGAGTTTGGCCCGGGGAGCTGTTTTTT
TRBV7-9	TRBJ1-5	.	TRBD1	CASSRTGGDQPQHF	TGTGCCAGCAGCCGAACAGGGGGCGATCAGCCCCAGCATTTT
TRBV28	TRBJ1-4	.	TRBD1	CASSPSSGTGDEKLFF	TGTGCCAGCAGTCCAAGCTCCGGGACAGGGGATGAAAAACTGTTTTTT
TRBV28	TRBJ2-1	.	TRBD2	CASSLASGDEQFF	TGTGCCAGCAGTTTGGCTAGCGGCGATGAGCAGTTCTTC
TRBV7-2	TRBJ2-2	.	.	CASSLVGLAGANTGELFF	TGTGCCAGCAGCTTAGTTGGTCTAGCTGGGGCGAACACCGGGGAGCTGTTTTTT
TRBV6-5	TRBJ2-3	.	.	CASSPNLARTDTQYF	TGTGCCAGCAGTCCGAACCTAGCCCGCACAGATACGCAGTATTTT
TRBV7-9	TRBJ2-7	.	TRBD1	CASSLARGDRDYEQYF	TGTGCCAGCAGCTTAGCGAGGGGGGACAGGGACTACGAGCAGTACTTC
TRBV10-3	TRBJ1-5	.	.	CAIAQAINQPQHF	TGTGCCATCGCACAGGCGATCAATCAGCCCCAGCATTTT
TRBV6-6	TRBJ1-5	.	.	CASNQQGVQPQHF	TGTGCCAGCAACCAACAGGGAGTACAGCCCCAGCATTTT
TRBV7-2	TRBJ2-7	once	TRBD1	CASSATGGPYEQYF	TGTGCCAGCAGTGCGACAGGGGGGCCCTACGAGCAGTACTTC
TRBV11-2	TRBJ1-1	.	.	CASRWAFLAQMNTEAFF	TGTGCCAGCAGATGGGCATTCCTCGCCCAAATGAACACTGAAGCTTTCTTT
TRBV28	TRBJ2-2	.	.	CASSLPLGVPGELFF	TGTGCCAGCAGTTTGCCCCTTGGGGTCCCCGGGGAGCTGTTTTTT
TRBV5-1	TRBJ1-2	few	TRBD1	CASSLARTGDGYTF	TGCGCCAGCAGCTTGGCCAGGACAGGGGACGGCTACACCTTC
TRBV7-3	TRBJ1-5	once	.	CASSLGPNQPQHF	TGTGCCAGCAGCTTGGGGCCGAATCAGCCCCAGCATTTT
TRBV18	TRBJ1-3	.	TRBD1	CASSPPTGPGNTIYF	TGTGCCAGCTCACCCCCGACAGGGCCTGGAAACACCATATATTTT
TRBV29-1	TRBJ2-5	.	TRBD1	CSVVQGAVGKTQYF	TGCAGCGTCGTACAGGGGGCGGTCGGGAAGACCCAGTACTTC
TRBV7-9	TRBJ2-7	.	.	CASKGLADYEQYF	TGTGCCAGTAAGGGGCTGGCGGACTACGAGCAGTACTTC
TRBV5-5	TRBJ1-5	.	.	CASSLNWQLNQPQHF	TGTGCCAGCAGCTTGAATTGGCAGCTCAATCAGCCCCAGCATTTT
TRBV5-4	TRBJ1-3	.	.	CASSLGPGRSPAYTIYF	TGTGCCAGCAGCTTGGGCCCTGGGAGATCCCCGGCCTACACCATATATTTT
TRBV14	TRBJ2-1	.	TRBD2	CASSQERLAGGYEQFF	TGTGCCAGCAGCCAAGAGAGACTAGCGGGAGGGTATGAGCAGTTCTTC
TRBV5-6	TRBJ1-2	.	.	CASSMKRPRISYGYTF	TGTGCCAGCAGCATGAAACGCCCGAGGATATCCTATGGCTACACCTTC
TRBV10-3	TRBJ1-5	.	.	CAIGAGQPQHF	TGTGCCATCGGGGCGGGTCAGCCCCAGCATTTT
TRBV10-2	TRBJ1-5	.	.	CASRTTSESQPQHF	TGCGCCAGCAGGACAACAAGCGAAAGTCAGCCCCAGCATTTT
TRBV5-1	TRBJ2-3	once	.	CASSLRLPSTDTQYF	TGCGCCAGCAGCTTGCGGCTCCCTAGCACAGATACGCAGTATTTT
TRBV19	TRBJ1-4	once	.	CASRLRGSTVPNEKLFF	TGTGCCAGTAGGCTCCGGGGCAGCACAGTCCCTAATGAAAAACTGTTTTTT
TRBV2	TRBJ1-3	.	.	CASRIWARAAGNTIYF	TGTGCCAGCAGAATATGGGCTCGGGCTGCTGGAAACACCATATATTTT
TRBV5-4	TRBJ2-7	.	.	CASSWSSGSSSYEQYF	TGTGCCAGCAGCTGGTCCTCAGGGTCGAGCTCCTACGAGCAGTACTTC
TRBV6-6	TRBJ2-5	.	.	CASSSPGAAETQYF	TGTGCCAGCAGTTCACCAGGGGCGGCGGAGACCCAGTACTTC
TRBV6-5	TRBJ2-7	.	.	CASSYSTEQYF	TGTGCCAGCAGTTACTCGACCGAGCAGTACTTC
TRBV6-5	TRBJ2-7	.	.	CASSPGLAYSYEQYF	TGTGCCAGCAGTCCCGGGCTGGCTTATTCCTACGAGCAGTACTTC
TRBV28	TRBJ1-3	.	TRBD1	CASSGSGGAGNTIYF	TGTGCCAGCAGTGGATCAGGGGGCGCTGGAAACACCATATATTTT
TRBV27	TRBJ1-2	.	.	CASSLSFRTEGSGYTF	TGTGCCAGCAGTTTATCGTTTAGGACGGAGGGGAGCGGCTACACCTTC
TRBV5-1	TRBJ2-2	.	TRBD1	CASCFGQGVGELFF	TGCGCCAGCTGTTTTGGACAGGGAGTAGGGGAGCTGTTTTTT
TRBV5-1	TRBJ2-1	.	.	CASSRGTHNEQFF	TGCGCCAGCAGCCGCGGGACTCACAATGAGCAGTTCTTC
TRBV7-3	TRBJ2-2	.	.	CASSWIGNTGELFF	TGTGCCAGCAGCTGGATAGGGAACACCGGGGAGCTGTTTTTT
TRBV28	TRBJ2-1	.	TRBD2	CASSLSGAGVNEQFF	TGTGCCAGCAGTTTGAGCGGGGCCGGGGTCAATGAGCAGTTCTTC
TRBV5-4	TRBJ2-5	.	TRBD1	CASRTGVGETQYF	TGTGCCAGCAGGACAGGGGTTGGGGAGACCCAGTACTTC
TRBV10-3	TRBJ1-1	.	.	CAISDSWTDNTEAFF	TGTGCCATCAGTGATTCCTGGACAGATAACACTGAAGCTTTCTTT
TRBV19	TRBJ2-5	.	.	CASSIYGETQYF	TGTGCCAGTAGTATCTATGGTGAGACCCAGTACTTC
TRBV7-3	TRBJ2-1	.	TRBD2	CASSVNGGLPSYNEQFF	TGTGCCAGCAGCGTGAATGGGGGACTACCCTCCTACAATGAGCAGTTCTTC
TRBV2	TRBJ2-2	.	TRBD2	CASSPGLARNTGELFF	TGTGCCAGCAGTCCGGGACTAGCGCGAAACACCGGGGAGCTGTTTTTT
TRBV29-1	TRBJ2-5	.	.	CSVQPGETQYF	TGCAGCGTCCAGCCCGGAGAGACCCAGTACTTC
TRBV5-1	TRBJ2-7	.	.	CASSWGAGGQYF	TGCGCCAGCAGCTGGGGGGCCGGAGGCCAGTACTTC
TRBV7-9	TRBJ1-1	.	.	CASSSNHGTKGTEAFF	TGTGCCAGCAGCTCAAATCACGGGACAAAGGGCACTGAAGCTTTCTTT
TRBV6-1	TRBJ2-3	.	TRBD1	CASSEGRGRPDTQYF	TGTGCCAGCAGTGAGGGCAGGGGGCGTCCAGATACGCAGTATTTT
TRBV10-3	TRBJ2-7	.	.	CAISVEVRSEQYF	TGTGCCATCAGTGTAGAGGTCCGGAGTGAGCAGTACTTC
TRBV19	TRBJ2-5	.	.	CASSGGGETQYF	TGTGCCAGTAGTGGAGGCGGAGAGACCCAGTACTTC